The sequence of this T cell receptor (beta chain) was determined in a study of beta chain features in type 1 diabetes. The CDR3 has 12 residues. With 2 bases removed from V and 10 bases from J, the gap between germline ends came to 11 bases. The germline V gene has CDR1 SEHNR and CDR2 FQNEAQ (reference sequence). The table lists this clone with many counts. Its antigen remains unknown. Findings and caveats of the study: The study notes PCR might favor shorter templates equally in patients and controls.

Sequenced material consisted of expressed TCRB transcripts (all of the isolated RNA was reverse transcribed). Clones were read by immunoSEQ multiplex PCR, and TCRdb kept only the in-frame ones, dropping some. Counted here are 140,000 to 150,000 clones, 8.5% to 12% occurring once; the ten biggest clones make up under 1.5%. Source material: naive CD4+ T cells from blood. The chain uses TRBV7-9 and TRBJ1-2; no firm D call. The TCR was taken from a man in his late teens or twenties in good health. In nucleotides, the CDR3 is TGTGCCAGCAGCTTATTGGCCGATAACTACACCTTC. Translated: CASSLLADNYTF.